This record concerns one TCR beta chain sequence. Its antigen is still unknown. The same CDR3 can be traced to other DNA sequences in this sample. CDR1 is KGHSH and CDR2 is LQKENI in the germline V gene. This CDR3 has 15 amino acids. V lost 0 bases and J lost 2; bases outside the gene matches: 3. Sorting produced populations that all topped 98% purity. These data come from a study of beta chain features in type 1 diabetes. Background on the study: On cell yields, gender and age, patients and healthy donors were similar. Study results and limitations: It was not settled here whether HLA type affects TCRB rearrangement. Reduced insertions and increased deletions marked VDJ junctions in type 1 diabetes patients.

All of the isolated RNA was reverse transcribed, so expressed TCRB transcripts were sequenced. Produced via immunoSEQ multiplex PCR; TCRdb's table is partial and in-frame only. The data contain around 300,000 clones, approximately 11% of them singletons. What was sequenced was naive CD4+ T cells from blood. The clonotype originates from a woman in her 30s in good health. This chain connects TRBV18 to TRBJ2-5; TRBD1 aligns across 7 bases. The CDR3 region is CASSPPSRGQETQYF. As DNA, the CDR3 is TGTGCCAGCTCACCACCCAGCAGGGGGCAAGAGACCCAGTACTTC.